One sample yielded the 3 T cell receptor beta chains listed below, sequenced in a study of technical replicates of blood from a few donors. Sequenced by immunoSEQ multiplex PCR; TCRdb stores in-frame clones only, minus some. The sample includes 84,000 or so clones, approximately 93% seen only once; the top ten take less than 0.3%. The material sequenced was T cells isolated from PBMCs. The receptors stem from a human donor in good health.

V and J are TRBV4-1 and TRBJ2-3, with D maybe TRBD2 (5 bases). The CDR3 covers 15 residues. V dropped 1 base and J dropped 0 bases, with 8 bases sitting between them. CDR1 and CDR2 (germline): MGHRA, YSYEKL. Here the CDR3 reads CASSQASTSTDTQYF. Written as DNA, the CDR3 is TGCGCCAGCAGCCAAGCTAGCACTAGCACAGATACGCAGTATTTT.

CDR3 sequence reads: CAWSLGLAGDTDTQYF. The CDR3 DNA follows: TGTGCCTGGAGTCTCGGGCTAGCGGGAGACACAGATACGCAGTATTTT. J is TRBJ2-3 and V is TRBV30; TRBD2 matches 10 bases. This CDR3 spans 16 amino acids. V lost 2 bases and J lost 2; bases outside the gene matches: 7. Germline CDR1 reads GTSNPN; CDR2 reads SVGIG (reference sequence).

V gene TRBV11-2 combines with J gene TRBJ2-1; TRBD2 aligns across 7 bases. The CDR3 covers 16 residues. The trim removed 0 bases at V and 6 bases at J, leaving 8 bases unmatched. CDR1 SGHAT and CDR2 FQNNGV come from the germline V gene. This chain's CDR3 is CASSLDWRGGVNEQFF. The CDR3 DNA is TGTGCCAGCAGCTTAGATTGGCGGGGAGGGGTCAATGAGCAGTTCTTC.